A selection of T cell receptor beta chains follows, all from one sample in a study of blood T cell repertoires in COVID-19. The assay was immunoSEQ multiplex PCR, and TCRdb's table has in-frame clones only and misses some. The sample includes over 150,000 clones, around 90% seen only once; the top ten take roughly 2.4%. The sequencing sample was made of peripheral blood. These receptors were taken from a woman aged 80 or over with COVID-19, enrolled during active disease. CDR3s include the opening cysteine and the closing phenylalanine or tryptophan. The D gene is left open where the match is weak. A clone size is listed for some rows: how often the clone was seen (once, few, many), or a class if it is expanded.

D gene	J gene	clone size	V gene	CDR3 DNA	CDR3 protein
TRBD2	TRBJ2-1	NA	TRBV7-3	TGTGCCAGCAGCTTTGTTGCCAGCGGGATCCACAATGAGCAGTTCTTC	CASSFVASGIHNEQFF
NA	TRBJ2-7	NA	TRBV28	TGTGCCAGCAGTTCCCCCGGGGGAGCCTACGAGCAGTACTTC	CASSSPGGAYEQYF
NA	TRBJ1-1	NA	TRBV6-2/TRBV6-3	TGTGCCAGCAGTTCACAGGGCTGGAACACTGAAGCTTTCTTT	CASSSQGWNTEAFF
NA	TRBJ1-4	NA	TRBV19	TGTGCCAGTAGTGAGGGCGAGGATTACAATGAAAAACTGTTTTTT	CASSEGEDYNEKLFF
NA	TRBJ2-1	NA	TRBV24-1	TGTGCCACCGGGGACGGGAGAGGGAATTACAATGAGCAGTTCTTC	CATGDGRGNYNEQFF
TRBD1	TRBJ2-2	medium-sized	TRBV24-1	TGTGCCACCAGTGACCTCGGACAGGACACCGGGGAGCTGTTTTTT	CATSDLGQDTGELFF
NA	TRBJ2-7	NA	TRBV20-1	TGCAGTGCTAGTAAACAGGGCGTCTCCTACGAGCAGTACTTC	CSASKQGVSYEQYF
TRBD1	TRBJ2-5	NA	TRBV5-4	TGTGCCAGCAGCTTGACAGGGGGCGCGGGGACCCAGTACTTC	CASSLTGGAGTQYF
TRBD2	TRBJ2-4	NA	TRBV4-2	TGTGCCAGCAGCCAAGGACTAGCGGGAGTGAACATTCAGTACTTC	CASSQGLAGVNIQYF
TRBD1	TRBJ1-1	NA	TRBV14	TGTGCCAGCAGCCGGTACAGGGGGCTGAACACTGAAGCTTTCTTT	CASSRYRGLNTEAFF
NA	TRBJ2-1	NA	TRBV3-1/TRBV3-2	TGTGCCAGCAGCCAAGTCTGGGGGCAGAGTGAGCAGTTCTTC	CASSQVWGQSEQFF
TRBD1	TRBJ1-6	NA	TRBV28	TGTGCCAGCATCAATCTTCTCCCGGGACAGGCAACGAATTCACCCCTCCACTTT	CASINLLPGQATNSPLHF
TRBD1	TRBJ2-1	NA	TRBV24-1	TGTGCCACGGGACAGGGGTCAAGGAATGAGCAGTTCTTC	CATGQGSRNEQFF
NA	TRBJ2-5	NA	TRBV19	TGTGCCAGTAGCGGGGGTCGTGGGATTCAAGAGACCCAGTACTTC	CASSGGRGIQETQYF
TRBD1	TRBJ2-7	NA	TRBV11-3	TGTGCCAGCAGCTTACCAGGGGGCGACGAGCAGTACTTC	CASSLPGGDEQYF
NA	TRBJ2-5	NA	TRBV19	TGTGCCAGTAGCTCCACTGGCGGCGGGGGCGGGACCCAGTACTTC	CASSSTGGGGGTQYF
NA	TRBJ2-7	NA	TRBV7-3	TGTGCCAGCAGTCAGACCGGGACAACACCATACGAGCAGTACTTC	CASSQTGTTPYEQYF
NA	TRBJ1-1	NA	TRBV19	TGTGCCAGTGCAGGGAATGTAAACACTGAAGCTTTCTTT	CASAGNVNTEAFF
NA	TRBJ2-7	NA	TRBV12-3/TRBV12-4	TGTGCCAGCAGCCGTAAGGAAGGGGGAGAGCAGTACTTC	CASSRKEGGEQYF
NA	TRBJ2-3	NA	TRBV28	TGTGCCAGCAGCCAGGGTTTTGAAGATACAGATACGCAGTATTTT	CASSQGFEDTDTQYF
NA	TRBJ1-5	NA	TRBV5-6	TGTGCCAGCAGCTTTCGCGGGGGGCGTGGGGGCAATCAGCCCCAGCATTTT	CASSFRGGRGGNQPQHF
TRBD1	TRBJ1-2	NA	TRBV19	TGTGCCAGTAGTCAATCGACAGGGGTTGTTGGCTACACCTTC	CASSQSTGVVGYTF
TRBD1	TRBJ1-3	NA	TRBV7-9	TGTGCCAGCAGCTTCCAGGACAGGTCATTGGGAAACACCATATATTTT	CASSFQDRSLGNTIYF
TRBD1	TRBJ1-1	few	TRBV18	TGTGCCAGCTCACCATCAGGGGGGACGGAAGCTTTCTTT	CASSPSGGTEAFF